These 8 T cell receptor beta chains were all obtained from the same sample, sequenced in a study of shared clonotypes between healthy human individuals (dated by TCRdb to the early 2020s). The library was produced with the immunoSEQ multiplex PCR assay. The clones in this table, taken by TCRdb from immuneACCESS, are in-frame only. Not every clone is retained; where verified, under half of the shortfall comes from an unresolved V gene, and the cause of the rest is unknown. Across this sample there are 300,000 to 400,000 clones, with approximately 79% seen only once. Of the sample, about a tenth is held by the ten largest clones. The sequencing input was memory CD4+ T cells sorted from blood. The label giving this sample's cell subset or site can be read as: CD45RA-negative fraction. Receptors originate from a man younger than 45 in good health.

This chain uses TRBV29-1 with TRBJ1-1; D may be TRBD1 (6 bases). V was shortened by 4 bases and J by 2 bases, with 17 bases between the two germline ends. This CDR3 is 15 amino acids long. In germline, CDR1 is SQVTM, CDR2 ANQGSEA. The CDR3 DNA follows: TGCAGCGTTGTTGGTGGGGGGGGCGTTAACACTGAAGCTTTCTTT. Its protein product is CSVVGGGGVNTEAFF.

This clone was observed many times. J is TRBJ2-1 and V is TRBV5-1, with D tentatively TRBD1 or TRBD2 (5 bases each). The CDR3 loop spans 15 amino acids. Germline CDR1 reads SGHRS; CDR2 reads YFSETQ. Trimming removed 4 bases at V and 8 bases at J, with 19 bases between. The CDR3 region has the DNA TGCGCCAGCAGCCAGGGTGACCCGCGGGTCGATGAGCAGTTCTTC. It codes for CASSQGDPRVDEQFF.

This chain uses TRBV7-2 with TRBJ2-7; either TRBD1 or TRBD2 may supply D (5 bases each). The CDR3 is made up of 13 amino acids. Trimming removed 0 bases from V and 6 bases from J, with 9 bases in between. Germline V gene data show CDR1 as SGHTA and CDR2 as FQGNSA. The CDR3 DNA reads TGTGCCAGCAGCTTAGCACAGAGGGGCGAGCAGTACTTC. Protein: CASSLAQRGEQYF.

The gene calls are TRBV28 and TRBJ2-7; TRBD2 might be the D (6 bases). The germline CDR1 and CDR2 sequences are MDHEN and SYDVKM. There are 15 residues in the CDR3. Deletions cut 6 bases from V and 0 bases from J, with 15 bases between. CDR3 loop: CASSGGAVFSYEQYF. In nucleotides, the CDR3 is TGTGCCAGCAGCGGCGGGGCGGTATTCTCCTACGAGCAGTACTTC.

This clone turned up a few times. The chain employs TRBV2 and TRBJ1-4; D unclear. The CDR3 contains 15 residues. V was clipped by 6 bases and J by 7 bases, with 18 bases between them. In germline, CDR1 is SNHLY, CDR2 FYNNEI. The CDR3 here is CASSLYGLDSEKLFF. In DNA, the CDR3 is TGTGCCAGCAGCCTTTATGGCCTGGACTCTGAAAAACTGTTTTTT.

This chain joins TRBV11-2 and TRBJ2-1; D may be TRBD1 or TRBD2 (6 bases each). CDR3 size: 13 residues. V shed 5 bases and J shed 10 bases, with 15 bases lying between them. Germline V gives CDR1 SGHAT, CDR2 FQNNGV. The CDR3 loop is CASSAQGLGEQFF. As DNA, the CDR3 is TGTGCCAGCAGCGCACAGGGACTCGGGGAGCAGTTCTTC. The entire variable domain, with the rest obtained from reference TRBV11-2 and TRBJ2-1, is as follows: EAGVAQSPRYKIIEKRQSVAFWCNPISGHATLYWYQQILGQGPKLLIQFQNNGVVDDSQLPKDRFSAERLKGVDSTLKIQPAKLEDSAVYLCASSAQGLGEQFFGPGTRLTVL.

The chain is built from TRBV27 and TRBJ2-1, with TRBD2 identical over 7 bases. V dropped 4 bases and J dropped 3; count of bases not matched to a gene: 12. CDR3 size: 17 residues. Germline V lookup: CDR1 MNHEY, CDR2 SMNVEV (reference sequence). CDR3 coding DNA: TGTGCCAGCAGTTCGGGACCTCCGGGGGGTTACTACAATGAGCAGTTCTTC. This gives the protein CASSSGPPGGYYNEQFF.

The chain combines TRBV5-1 with TRBJ2-7; perhaps TRBD1 as D (5 bases). The CDR3 sequence is 15 residues long. Trimming took off 0 bases at V and 2 bases at J, with 12 bases between the two ends. Germline assignment: CDR1 SGHRS and CDR2 YFSETQ. In DNA form, the CDR3 reads TGCGCCAGCAGCTTGGGGGTAGGGGCGGCCTACGAGCAGTACTTC. Amino acids: CASSLGVGAAYEQYF.